These 23 T cell receptor beta chains originate from one sample sequenced in a study of CD8 T cells in Susac syndrome. An amount of RNA that ranged from about 0.45 to 1 ug was reverse transcribed with random hexamers. TCRdb redid the calling of the immunoSEQ multiplex PCR reads with MiXCR, one entry per CDR3 protein. Of approximately 220,000 distinct CDR3 sequences detected, roughly 94% appear once; the ten largest clones hold 0.07% to 0.095%. The sample consisted of CD4+ T cells from PBMCs. The receptors derive from a human donor with multiple sclerosis.

V is TRBV14 and J is TRBJ2-7; weak D call: TRBD1 (6 bases). CDR1 is SGHDN, CDR2 FVKESK, per germline. Trimming cost V 4 bases and J 2 bases, with 15 bases left between them. CDR3 length: 15 residues. DNA of the CDR3: TGTGCCAGCAGCCCACCTGGACAGCTAACCTACGAGCAGTACTTC. As protein: CASSPPGQLTYEQYF.

The V and J genes are TRBV29-1 and TRBJ2-1; 9 positions match TRBD2. The germline V gene encodes CDR1 SQVTM and CDR2 ANQGSEA. The CDR3 length is 13 residues. V trimming: 4 bases; J trimming: 7 bases; junction bases outside the gene matches: 5. CDR3 sequence (DNA): TGCAGCGTTGCTCTAGCGGGGAGGAATGAGCAGTTCTTC. This translates into CSVALAGRNEQFF.

The chain recombines TRBV9 with TRBJ2-1; D is unresolved. Germline CDR1 is SGDLS and CDR2 is YYNGEE. Between the trimmed V and J ends, which lost 2 bases and 0 bases, there was a span of 9 bases. The CDR3 runs 15 residues. CDR3 bases: TGTGCCAGCAGCGTGGGGTGGAGCTCCTACAATGAGCAGTTCTTC. Encoded protein: CASSVGWSSYNEQFF.

This chain connects TRBV12-3 or TRBV12-4 to TRBJ2-1; D unresolved. CDR3 length: 14 amino acids. V gave up 1 base and J gave up 7 bases, with 11 bases separating them. In DNA, the CDR3 is TGTGCCAGCAGTTTAGGACTCACAGCGAATGAGCAGTTCTTC. Translation: CASSLGLTANEQFF.

This chain joins TRBV19 and TRBJ2-3; tentative D call: TRBD1 (6 bases). Germline CDR1 reads LNHDA; CDR2 reads SQIVND (reference sequence). V dropped 6 bases and J dropped 2 bases, with 9 bases sitting between them. The length of the CDR3 is 13 residues. The CDR3 DNA reads as TGTGCCAGTAGGTCAGGGGCCACAGATACGCAGTATTTT. It codes for CASRSGATDTQYF.

This sequence joins TRBV19 and TRBJ2-1, with D possibly called TRBD1 or TRBD2 (6 bases each). The V end lost 7 bases, the J end lost 6 bases, and 16 bases lay between the germline ends. The CDR3 has 14 residues. Germline V gene sequence: CDR1 LNHDA, CDR2 SQIVND (reference sequence). Written as DNA, the CDR3 is TGTGCCAGTATGGCGGGGCAGGGGATCAATGAGCAGTTCTTC. Translated: CASMAGQGINEQFF.

The gene calls are TRBV7-3 and TRBJ2-7; a possible D gene is TRBD2 (6 bases). The CDR3 is made up of 13 amino acids. Trimming stripped 2 bases from V and 4 bases from J, with 9 bases between. Germline V gene sequence: CDR1 SGHTA, CDR2 FQGTGA. The CDR3 region is CASSLGRGYEQYF. CDR3 nucleotide sequence: TGTGCCAGCAGCTTAGGGCGGGGTTACGAGCAGTACTTC. Together with reference TRBV7-3 and TRBJ2-7, the CDR3 gives the full variable domain: GAGVSQTPSNKVTEKGKYVELRCDPISGHTALYWYRQSLGQGPEFLIYFQGTGAADDSGLPNDRFFAVRPEGSVSTLKIQRTERGDSAVYLCASSLGRGYEQYFGPGTRLTVT.

The chain carries TRBV9 and TRBJ2-4; D possibly uses TRBD1 or TRBD2 (5 bases each). This CDR3 has 14 residues. V was pared by 4 bases and J by 9 bases, with 17 bases between. CDR1 is SGDLS and CDR2 is YYNGEE in the germline V gene. CDR3 sequence: CASSPSGPQGIQYF. The CDR3 DNA is TGTGCCAGCAGCCCTTCGGGACCGCAGGGCATTCAGTACTTC.

The chain combines TRBV20-1 with TRBJ2-1; no clear D. The germline CDR1 and CDR2 sequences are DFQATT and SNEGSKA (reference sequence). CDR3 length: 16 residues. Deletions cut 1 base from V and 6 bases from J, with 19 bases between. CDR3 amino acids: CSARGYPARYANEQFF. CDR3 sequence (DNA): TGCAGTGCTAGAGGATACCCGGCTAGATATGCCAATGAGCAGTTCTTC.

The chain joins TRBV29-1 to TRBJ1-1, with unresolved D. With 3 bases removed from V and 5 bases from J, the gap between germline ends came to 7 bases. The CDR3 loop spans 11 amino acids. The germline CDR1 and CDR2 sequences are SQVTM and ANQGSEA. In DNA, the CDR3 is TGCAGCGTTGATTCCAGAACTGAAGCTTTCTTT. It encodes CSVDSRTEAFF.

The rearrangement uses TRBV3-1 and TRBJ1-1; 8 bases align to TRBD1. Unmatched junction bases numbered 13, after V lost 5 bases and J lost 2 bases. Germline CDR1 LGHDT, CDR2 YNNKEL (reference sequence). The CDR3 extends over 17 amino acids. Here the CDR3 DNA reads TGTGCCAGCAGCACACGGACAGGGTTTGGGCGCAACACTGAAGCTTTCTTT. Encoded protein: CASSTRTGFGRNTEAFF.

The rearrangement uses TRBV20-1 and TRBJ2-3; weak D call: TRBD2 (7 bases). V lost 5 bases to trimming and J lost 10 bases, with 22 bases between them. The CDR3 consists of 14 residues. The germline CDR1 and CDR2 sequences are DFQATT and SNEGSKA (reference sequence). As DNA, the CDR3 is TGCAGTGCTTGGGAGGGGGATAGGGGAATTTCGCAGTATTTT. As protein: CSAWEGDRGISQYF.

The chain couples TRBV19 to TRBJ2-4; 8 bases agree with TRBD1. The CDR3 totals 12 residues. The ends lost 6 bases at V and 10 bases at J; junction bases unmatched: 5. The germline CDR1 and CDR2 sequences are LNHDA and SQIVND (reference sequence). CDR3 region: CASSPRQGIQYF. The CDR3 DNA sequence: TGTGCCAGTAGCCCCCGACAGGGGATTCAGTACTTC.

The CDR3 protein is CASTGGGEQYV. CDR3 nucleotides: TGTGCCAGCACGGGGGGCGGCGAGCAGTACGTC. The V and J genes are TRBV5-4 and TRBJ2-7, with D possibly being TRBD2 (7 bases). Germline CDR1 is SGHNT and CDR2 is YYREEE (reference sequence). The V and J ends lost 6 bases and 6 bases respectively, with 10 bases between them. The CDR3 spans 11 residues.

This chain joins TRBV29-1 and TRBJ2-5; D is uncertain. Germline CDR1 SQVTM, CDR2 ANQGSEA. The CDR3 length is 18 residues. The V and J ends lost 0 bases and 0 bases respectively, with 20 bases between them. The CDR3 DNA is TGCAGCGTTGAAGATAAGGACCCGAGAACCCTGTACCAAGAGACCCAGTACTTC. This gives the protein CSVEDKDPRTLYQETQYF.

This chain links TRBV27 with TRBJ2-1; 15 nucleotides match TRBD2. This CDR3 spans 17 amino acids. V lost 5 bases, J lost 4 bases, and 6 bases stayed unmatched. Germline assignment: CDR1 MNHEY and CDR2 SMNVEV (reference sequence). CDR3 sequence (DNA): TGTGCCAGCAGTCCCTGGACTAGCGGGGGGGCTTACAATGAGCAGTTCTTC. It translates to CASSPWTSGGAYNEQFF.

V gene TRBV30 combines with J gene TRBJ2-7; a possible D gene is TRBD1 (8 bases). The CDR3 runs to 15 residues. V was trimmed by 3 bases and J by 4 bases, leaving 19 bases between them. Per germline, CDR1 GTSNPN and CDR2 SVGIG (reference sequence). CDR3 amino acids: CAWSGEGRGRYEQYF. The CDR3 DNA reads TGTGCCTGGAGCGGGGAGGGCAGGGGGCGGTACGAGCAGTACTTC.

The chain links TRBV7-9 to TRBJ2-3; D uncertain. Trimming left V 1 base short and J 0 bases short, with 11 bases between. The CDR3 is 16 residues long. In germline, CDR1 is SEHNR, CDR2 FQNEAQ (reference sequence). The DNA of the CDR3 is TGTGCCAGCAGCTTAGTTGTGGGGTCGAGCACAGATACGCAGTATTTT. Translating it yields CASSLVVGSSTDTQYF.

The chain couples TRBV30 to TRBJ2-1, with D tentatively TRBD1 (5 bases). With 3 bases removed from V and 0 bases from J, the gap between germline ends came to 12 bases. This CDR3 region has 15 residues. The V gene's germline CDR1 is GTSNPN and CDR2 SVGIG (reference sequence). The CDR3 region is CAWSAGASSYNEQFF. The DNA of the CDR3 is TGTGCCTGGAGCGCTGGGGCGAGCTCCTACAATGAGCAGTTCTTC.

The genes are TRBV2 and TRBJ2-7, with a tentative D call TRBD2 (6 bases). V lost 7 bases and J lost 7, with 17 bases in between. The CDR3 consists of 13 residues. Looked up from germline, CDR1 is SNHLY and CDR2 is FYNNEI. This chain's CDR3 is CASKRGGEGEQYF. The CDR3 DNA reads as TGTGCCAGCAAAAGGGGAGGCGAAGGAGAGCAGTACTTC. The complete variable domain, with remaining parts taken from reference TRBV2 and TRBJ2-7, reads EPEVTQTPSHQVTQMGQEVILRCVPISNHLYFYWYRQILGQKVEFLVSFYNNEISEKSEIFDDQFSVERPDGSNFTLKIRSTKLEDSAMYFCASKRGGEGEQYFGPGTRLTVT.

The chain uses TRBV5-1 and TRBJ2-3; TRBD1 aligns across 7 bases. This CDR3 has 15 amino acids. Per the germline V gene, CDR1 is SGHRS and CDR2 is YFSETQ. J gave up 5 bases and V 4 bases, and 10 bases lay outside the gene matches. CDR3 residues: CASSPGQAAGDTQYF. The CDR3 region has the DNA TGCGCCAGCAGCCCCGGACAGGCGGCTGGAGATACGCAGTATTTT.

V gene TRBV5-1 combines with J gene TRBJ1-2, with TRBD1 matching over 7 bases. Unmatched junction bases numbered 9, after V lost 4 bases and J lost 6 bases. The CDR3 contains 14 residues. Germline values: CDR1 SGHRS, CDR2 YFSETQ. The CDR3 region is CASSPFDRAHGYTF. The CDR3 DNA reads as TGCGCCAGCAGCCCCTTTGACAGGGCCCATGGCTACACCTTC.

The genes are TRBV20-1 and TRBJ2-1, with D maybe TRBD2 (6 bases). Germline assignment: CDR1 DFQATT and CDR2 SNEGSKA (reference sequence). The germline V and J ends were trimmed by 2 bases and 6 bases, with 14 bases remaining between them. The CDR3 is 14 residues long. Here the CDR3 DNA reads TGCAGTGCTAGAACTAGCCACGGGATCAATGAGCAGTTCTTC. It yields the protein CSARTSHGINEQFF.